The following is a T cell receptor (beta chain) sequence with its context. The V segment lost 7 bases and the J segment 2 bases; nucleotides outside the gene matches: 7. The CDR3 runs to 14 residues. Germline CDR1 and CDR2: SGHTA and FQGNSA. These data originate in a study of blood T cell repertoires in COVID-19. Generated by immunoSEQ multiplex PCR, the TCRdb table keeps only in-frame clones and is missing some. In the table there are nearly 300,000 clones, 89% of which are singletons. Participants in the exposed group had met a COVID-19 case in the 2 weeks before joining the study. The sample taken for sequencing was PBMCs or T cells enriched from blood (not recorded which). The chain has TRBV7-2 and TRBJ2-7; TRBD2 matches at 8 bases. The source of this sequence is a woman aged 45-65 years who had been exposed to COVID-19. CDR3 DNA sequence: TGTGCCAGCACCCCCGGCGGGGGGACCTACGAGCAGTACTTC. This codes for CASTPGGGTYEQYF.